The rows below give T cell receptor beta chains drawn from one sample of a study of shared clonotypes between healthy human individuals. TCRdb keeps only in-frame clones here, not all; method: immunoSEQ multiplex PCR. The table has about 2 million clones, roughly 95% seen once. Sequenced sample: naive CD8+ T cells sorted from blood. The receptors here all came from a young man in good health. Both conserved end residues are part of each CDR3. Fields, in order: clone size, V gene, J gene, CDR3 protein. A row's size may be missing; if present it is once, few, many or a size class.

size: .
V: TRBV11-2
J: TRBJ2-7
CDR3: CASSTYVEAYEQYF

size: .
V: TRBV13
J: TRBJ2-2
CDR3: CASSLQGELFF

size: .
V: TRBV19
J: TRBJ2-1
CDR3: CASTSGVEQFF

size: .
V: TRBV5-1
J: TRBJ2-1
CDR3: CASSFPGLAGAEQFF

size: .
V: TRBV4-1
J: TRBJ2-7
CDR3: CASSQDLGPSSYEQYF

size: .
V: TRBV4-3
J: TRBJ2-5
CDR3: CASSQGGPRETQYF

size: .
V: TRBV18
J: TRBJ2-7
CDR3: CASSRAGTGDEQYF

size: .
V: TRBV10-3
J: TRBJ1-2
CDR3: CAISGLDTLNYGYTF

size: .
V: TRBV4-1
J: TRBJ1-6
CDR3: CASSQANGGFSPLHF

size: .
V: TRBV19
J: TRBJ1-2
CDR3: CASSIDDYYGYTF

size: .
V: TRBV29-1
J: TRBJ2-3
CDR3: CSVSSRYGGDTQYF

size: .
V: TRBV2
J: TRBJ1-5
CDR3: CASRSSQGALQPQHF

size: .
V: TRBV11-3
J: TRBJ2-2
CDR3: CASSPREGNTGELFF

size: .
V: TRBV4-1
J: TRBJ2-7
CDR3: CASSQSPQGAYEQYF

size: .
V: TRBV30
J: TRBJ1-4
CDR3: CAWSGTGKEKLFF

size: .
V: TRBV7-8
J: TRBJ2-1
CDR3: CASSLVPNEQFF

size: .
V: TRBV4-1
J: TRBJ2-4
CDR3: CASSQDLQATFWENIQYF

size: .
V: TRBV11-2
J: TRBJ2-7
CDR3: CASSIQGRDSYEQYF

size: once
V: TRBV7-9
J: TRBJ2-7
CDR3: CASSTIPGDPYEQYF

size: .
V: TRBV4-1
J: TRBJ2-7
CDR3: CASSQDPSGDLSYEQYF

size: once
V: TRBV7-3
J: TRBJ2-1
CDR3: CASSKSGASSYNEQFF

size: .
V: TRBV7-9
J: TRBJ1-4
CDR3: CASSALTGLLEKLFF

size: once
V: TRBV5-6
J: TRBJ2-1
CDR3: CASSLASGGRDEQFF

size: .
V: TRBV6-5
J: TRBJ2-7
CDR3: CASSYAVTVSDEQYF

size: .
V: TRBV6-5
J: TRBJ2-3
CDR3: CASSSWTSTDTQYF

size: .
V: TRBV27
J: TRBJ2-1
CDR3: CASSSSTSKGNNEQFF

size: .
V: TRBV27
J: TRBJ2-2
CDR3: CASSVGTALTGELFF

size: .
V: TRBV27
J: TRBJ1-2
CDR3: CASSLTGYNYGYTF

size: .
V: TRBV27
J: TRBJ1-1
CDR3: CASSFPGNTEAFF

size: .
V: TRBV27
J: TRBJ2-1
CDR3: CASSYQGAYEQFF

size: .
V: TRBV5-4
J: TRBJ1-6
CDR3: CASSFQGAGSPLHF

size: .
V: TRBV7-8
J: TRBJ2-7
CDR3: CASSLEAGEGYEQYF

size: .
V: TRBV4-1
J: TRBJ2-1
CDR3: CASSQTSEGSYNEQFF

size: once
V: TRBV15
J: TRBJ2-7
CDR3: CATSSQPGAERPYEQYF

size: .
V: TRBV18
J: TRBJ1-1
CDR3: CASSPLTSTAWDTEAFF

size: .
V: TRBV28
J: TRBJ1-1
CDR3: CAGQQGMNTEAFF

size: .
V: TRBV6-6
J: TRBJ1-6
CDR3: CASSYPQGNLSPLHF

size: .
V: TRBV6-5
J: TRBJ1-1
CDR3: CASSRTGVTEAFF

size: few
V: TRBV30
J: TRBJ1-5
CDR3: CAWRAPVRQPQHF